These T cell receptor beta chains were read from a single sample in a study of T cells in Graves' hyperthyroidism and ophthalmopathy. TCRdb re-called the multiplex PCR reads with MiXCR, one entry per CDR3 protein. The sample carries about 210,000 distinct CDR3 sequences, about a sixth recorded once. Sequencing was done on a sample of blood. The source of these receptors is a man over 45 with Graves' hyperthyroidism. Each CDR3 is given with its conserved first and last residue. D genes are given only for firm matches. Some rows mark clone size as missing; the rest say once, few, many or name a class of expanded clone.

size	D	V	J	DNA	CDR3
many	.	TRBV7-9	TRBJ1-6	TGTGCCAGCAGCTTAGACGGGGACTCACCCCTCCACTTT	CASSLDGDSPLHF
.	.	TRBV10-3	TRBJ2-1	TGTGCCATCAGTGCGATGGCGAGAAGTAATGAGCAGTTCTTC	CAISAMARSNEQFF
many	.	TRBV20-1	TRBJ1-1	TGCAGTGCGAGTCCCCCAGGGAGTAGGGCGAACACTGAAGCTTTCTTT	CSASPPGSRANTEAFF
many	.	TRBV28	TRBJ2-7	TGTGCCAGCAGTTTATACAGGGCGGAAACCTCCGAGCAGTACTTC	CASSLYRAETSEQYF
.	TRBD2	TRBV15	TRBJ2-7	TGTGCCACCAGCAGAGTCGCCACTAGCGGGGTGGTCGGCGAGCAGTACTTC	CATSRVATSGVVGEQYF
many	.	TRBV6-5	TRBJ1-2	TGTGCCAGCAGTTACAAGACCGGTTTTAACTATGGCTACACCTTC	CASSYKTGFNYGYTF
many	.	TRBV5-1	TRBJ1-2	TGCGCCAGCAGCTCCGCCGGCAACAGGGTCGCGGGAGGCTACACCTTC	CASSSAGNRVAGGYTF
.	.	TRBV5-1	TRBJ2-2	TGCGCCAGCAGCATAAACGGACAGAACACCGGGGAGCTGTTTTTT	CASSINGQNTGELFF
.	.	TRBV12-3/TRBV12-4	TRBJ2-3	TGTGCCAGCAGCGAGAGGGGGCTAGCGGGCACAGATACGCAGTATTTT	CASSERGLAGTDTQYF
.	TRBD2	TRBV5-1	TRBJ2-7	TGTGCCAGCAGCCCCAGGACTAGCGGGTCCATAACCTACGAGCAGTACTTC	CASSPRTSGSITYEQYF
many	TRBD2	TRBV29-1	TRBJ2-7	TGCAGCGTTGGCGGGGGACTAGCGAACCCCTACGAGCAGTACTTC	CSVGGGLANPYEQYF
.	.	TRBV6-1	TRBJ1-2	TGTGCCAGCAGTGAAGTGTGGGTACAGAACTATGGCTACACCTTC	CASSEVWVQNYGYTF
.	.	TRBV19	TRBJ1-6	TGTGCCAGTAGTCTCACCCGAGGCTCGAATTCACCCCTCCACTTT	CASSLTRGSNSPLHF
many	.	TRBV27	TRBJ1-6	TGTGCCAGCAGTTTATCGATTTCGGGGGGAGACTCACCCCTCCACTTT	CASSLSISGGDSPLHF
.	.	TRBV18	TRBJ1-1	TGTGCCAGCTCACCTCCGGGACGGGGGAACACTGAAGCTTTCTTT	CASSPPGRGNTEAFF
.	TRBD2	TRBV5-1	TRBJ2-1	TGCGCCAGCAGCTTCGCTAGCGGGTACAATGAGCAGTTCTTC	CASSFASGYNEQFF
.	TRBD2	TRBV5-4	TRBJ2-1	TGTGCCAGCAGCTTGGTAACAGCGGGAGTGAATGAGCAGTTCTTC	CASSLVTAGVNEQFF
once	.	TRBV5-5	TRBJ2-7	TGTGCCAGCAGCTTCCGGGGGGCCTATAGCTCCTACGAGCAGTACTTC	CASSFRGAYSSYEQYF
many	TRBD1	TRBV18	TRBJ2-5	TGTGCCAGCTCACCCCGACAGGGATCCCAAGAGACCCAGTACTTC	CASSPRQGSQETQYF
many	.	TRBV5-1	TRBJ1-1	TGCGCCAGCAGCGATGGAGGCGGGAACACTGAAGCTTTCTTT	CASSDGGGNTEAFF
.	TRBD1	TRBV5-1	TRBJ1-3	TGCGCCAGCAGCCCGAGGACAGGGGACGGAAACACCATATATTTT	CASSPRTGDGNTIYF
many	TRBD2	TRBV18	TRBJ2-3	TGTGCCAGCTCACCACCTAGGACTAGCGGGAGCACAGATACGCAGTATTTT	CASSPPRTSGSTDTQYF
few	.	TRBV10-3	TRBJ1-2	TGTGCCATCAGTGAGCCCACTGGCGCAACCTTTAACTATGGCTACACCTTC	CAISEPTGATFNYGYTF
many	.	TRBV18	TRBJ2-5	TGTGCCAGCTCACCGACGGGGATGAGGGATCAAGAGACCCAGTACTTC	CASSPTGMRDQETQYF
.	.	TRBV2	TRBJ1-6	TGTACCAGCAGTCCAATGGGCTCACCCCTCCACTTT	CTSSPMGSPLHF
.	TRBD1	TRBV2	TRBJ2-3	TGTGCCAGCAGTGAAAGGGGGCAAGATACGCAGTATTTT	CASSERGQDTQYF
many	TRBD2	TRBV28	TRBJ2-5	TGTGCCAGCAGTTATCGGGAGGGATCAGAGACCCAGTACTTC	CASSYREGSETQYF
.	.	TRBV14	TRBJ1-1	TGTGCCAGCAGCCAAGATTGGGGGATTATGACTGAAGCTTTCTTT	CASSQDWGIMTEAFF
many	.	TRBV18	TRBJ2-2	TGTGCCAGCTCATCCGGACAGCAGAACACCGGGGAGCTGTTTTTT	CASSSGQQNTGELFF
many	TRBD2	TRBV3-1	TRBJ2-1	TGTGCCAGCAGCCAAGTTGCGGGAGCGGGTTACAATGAGCAGTTCTTC	CASSQVAGAGYNEQFF
.	.	TRBV12-3/TRBV12-4	TRBJ1-4	TGTGCCAGCAGTCAGGCTCGGGGGTCGACTAATGAAAAACTGTTTTTT	CASSQARGSTNEKLFF
many	TRBD2	TRBV6-2/TRBV6-3	TRBJ2-3	TGTGCCAGCAGTTCCCTTGCACTAGCGGGAGATACGCAGTATTTT	CASSSLALAGDTQYF
.	TRBD2	TRBV7-2	TRBJ2-3	TGTGCCAGCAGGTCCGGATTCGCGGGAGTGTCAGATACGCAGTATTTT	CASRSGFAGVSDTQYF
many	.	TRBV7-8	TRBJ2-3	TGTGCCAGCAGCCCTGAATGGCCCGGGGGCACAGATACGCAGTATTTT	CASSPEWPGGTDTQYF